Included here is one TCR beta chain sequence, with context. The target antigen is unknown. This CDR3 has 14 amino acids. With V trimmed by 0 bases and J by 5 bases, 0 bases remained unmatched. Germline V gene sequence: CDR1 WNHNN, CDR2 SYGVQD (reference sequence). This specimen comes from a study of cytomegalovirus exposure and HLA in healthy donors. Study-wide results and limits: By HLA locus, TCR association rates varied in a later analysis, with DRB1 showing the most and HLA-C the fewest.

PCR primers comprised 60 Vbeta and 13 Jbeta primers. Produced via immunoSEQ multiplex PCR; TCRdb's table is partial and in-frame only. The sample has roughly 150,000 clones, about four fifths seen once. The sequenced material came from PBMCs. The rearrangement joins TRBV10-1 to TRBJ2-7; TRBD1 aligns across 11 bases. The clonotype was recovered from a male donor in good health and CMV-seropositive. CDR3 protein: CASSESGQGDEQYF. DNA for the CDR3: TGCGCCAGCAGTGAGTCGGGACAGGGGGACGAGCAGTACTTC.